The 32 T cell receptor beta chains presented below share a single source sample, sequenced in a study of shared clonotypes between healthy human individuals (TCRdb year 2020). The library was generated by the immunoSEQ multiplex PCR assay. TCRdb took this table from immuneACCESS and kept in-frame rearrangements with V and J called. Such tables lack part of the clones; where checked against another copy, unresolved V genes explain under half of the gap, and the rest is unexplained. Here the sample has about 1 million clones; around 76% occur a single time. About 1.5% of the sample rests with the top ten. Sequenced sample: memory CD4+ T cells sorted from blood. The cell subset or site label of this sample denotes: CD45RA-negative fraction. The receptors come from a young man in good health.

About this clone: Other DNA sequences in this sample translate to the same CDR3. The V call is TRBV19, the J call TRBJ1-2, with TRBD1 as a possible D gene (6 bases). The germline V gene encodes CDR1 LNHDA and CDR2 SQIVND (reference sequence). V was cut by 5 bases and J by 2 bases, with 9 bases left in between. CDR3 size: 13 residues. Here the CDR3 DNA reads TGTGCCAGTAGTCCAACAGGGAACTATGGCTACACCTTC. It codes for CASSPTGNYGYTF.

The chain has TRBV11-2 and TRBJ2-1, with 13 bases identical to TRBD2. Germline-derived CDR1 and CDR2 are SGHAT and FQNNGV. The CDR3 contains 14 residues. V gave up 3 bases and J gave up 8 bases; unmatched junction bases: 1. The CDR3 region has the DNA TGTGCCAGCAGCTTCACTAGCGGGGGGGATGAGCAGTTCTTC. Its translation is CASSFTSGGDEQFF.

The rearrangement uses TRBV18 and TRBJ1-3, with 7 positions matching TRBD1. Germline CDR1 is KGHSH and CDR2 is LQKENI. V gave up 3 bases and J gave up 0 bases; unmatched junction bases: 5. The CDR3 contains 16 residues. Written as DNA, the CDR3 is TGTGCCAGCTCACCCTCAGGGGGGAGCTCTGGAAACACCATATATTTT. Its translation: CASSPSGGSSGNTIYF. Full variable domain (remainder filled in from reference TRBV18 and TRBJ1-3): NAGVMQNPRHLVRRRGQEARLRCSPMKGHSHVYWYRQLPEEGLKFMVYLQKENIIDESGMPKERFSAEFPKEGPSILRIQQVVRGDSAAYFCASSPSGGSSGNTIYFGEGSWLTVV.

This rearrangement joins TRBV30 to TRBJ1-2; the D gene is possibly TRBD1 (5 bases). Trimming took 4 bases from V and 1 from J, leaving 16 bases between them. Germline V gene lookup returns CDR1 GTSNPN and CDR2 SVGIG (reference sequence). There are 15 residues in the CDR3. CDR3 bases: TGTGCCTGGACCCGGGCAGGGCGACTTAACTATGGCTACACCTTC. Translation: CAWTRAGRLNYGYTF.

The genes are TRBV5-4 and TRBJ2-7; D may be TRBD1 (6 bases). Deletions cut 9 bases from V and 0 bases from J, with 10 bases between. This CDR3 contains 12 residues. Germline loops: CDR1 SGHNT, CDR2 YYREEE (reference sequence). In nucleotides, the CDR3 is TGTGCCACATTGGACAGCTCCTACGAGCAGTACTTC. Encoded protein: CATLDSSYEQYF.

V usage is TRBV27 and J usage is TRBJ2-7; TRBD1 aligns across 12 bases. CDR1 and CDR2 from the germline V gene are MNHEY and SMNVEV (reference sequence). There are 14 residues in the CDR3. The V segment lost 9 bases and the J segment 2 bases; nucleotides outside the gene matches: 5. CDR3 coding DNA: TGTGCCAGTGGGACAGGGGGCTGGACCTACGAGCAGTACTTC. This translates into CASGTGGWTYEQYF.

There are many counts of this clone. The genes are TRBV7-9 and TRBJ2-5; D uncertain. Looked up from germline, CDR1 is SEHNR and CDR2 is FQNEAQ (reference sequence). Trimming stripped 8 bases from V and 5 bases from J, with 9 bases between. This CDR3 is 11 amino acids long. The CDR3 region has the DNA TGTGCCAGCGGCTATATGGAGACCCAGTACTTC. Translation gives CASGYMETQYF.

The chain is built from TRBV5-6 and TRBJ2-7, with 10 bases fitting TRBD1. V lost 4 bases and J lost 3; bases outside the gene matches: 7. This CDR3 contains 15 residues. Germline V gives CDR1 SGHDT, CDR2 YYEEEE. The CDR3 nucleotides are TGTGCCAGCAGCCAGACGGGACAGGGGTTCTACGAGCAGTACTTC. It is translated as CASSQTGQGFYEQYF. The whole variable domain, remainder taken from reference TRBV5-6 and TRBJ2-7, is DAGVTQSPTHLIKTRGQQVTLRCSPKSGHDTVSWYQQALGQGPQFIFQYYEEEERQRGNFPDRFSGHQFPNYSSELNVNALLLGDSALYLCASSQTGQGFYEQYFGPGTRLTVT.

The sample holds a few counts of this clone. The rearrangement uses TRBV5-1 and TRBJ1-2, with D perhaps matching TRBD1 (5 bases). Between the trimmed V and J ends, which lost 4 bases and 2 bases, there was a span of 12 bases. The CDR3 contains 14 residues. Per the germline V gene, CDR1 is SGHRS and CDR2 is YFSETQ. This CDR3 is CASSVDRENYGYTF. The CDR3 bases are TGCGCCAGCAGCGTCGACAGAGAGAACTATGGCTACACCTTC.

The rearrangement joins TRBV11-3 to TRBJ1-4; tentatively, D is TRBD1 (5 bases). Trimming took off 2 bases at V and 6 bases at J, with 16 bases between the two ends. Germline CDR1 and CDR2: SGHNT and YENEEA. CDR3 size: 16 residues. This CDR3 reads CASSLRDPDPDEKLFF. As DNA, the CDR3 is TGTGCCAGCAGCTTACGGGACCCGGATCCGGATGAAAAACTGTTTTTT.

The chain employs TRBV10-3 and TRBJ1-1; 8 bases agree with TRBD1. Germline V gives CDR1 ENHRY, CDR2 SYGVKD. The CDR3 loop spans 13 amino acids. V lost 10 bases, J lost 2 bases, and 6 bases stayed unmatched. The CDR3 sequence: CATQGAENTEAFF. In DNA form, the CDR3 reads TGTGCCACCCAGGGGGCAGAAAACACTGAAGCTTTCTTT.

This chain links TRBV30 with TRBJ2-3; the match to TRBD1 covers 10 bases. This CDR3 spans 16 amino acids. Looked up from germline, CDR1 is GTSNPN and CDR2 is SVGIG (reference sequence). Germline trimming cut 3 bases from V and 3 bases from J; bases unmatched to any gene: 9. CDR3 in amino acids: CAWRRTPGQGTDTQYF. The DNA of the CDR3 is TGTGCCTGGAGGCGTACCCCGGGACAGGGGACAGATACGCAGTATTTT.

The chain recombines TRBV7-6 with TRBJ2-2; D is possibly TRBD1 (5 bases). The CDR3 runs 13 residues. CDR1 and CDR2 (germline): SGHVS, FNYEAQ. The V end was cut by 1 base, the J end by 6 bases, with 6 bases between. CDR3 nucleotides: TGTGCCAGCAGCTTAGTAGGGGCCGGGGAGCTGTTTTTT. Translation: CASSLVGAGELFF.

The chain links TRBV6-5 to TRBJ1-2, with TRBD1 as a possible D gene (6 bases). This CDR3 contains 14 residues. Trimming cost V 4 bases and J 4 bases, with 13 bases left between them. CDR1 is MNHEY, CDR2 SVGAGI, per germline. CDR3 sequence (DNA): TGTGCCAGCAGTTCACAGGGTGCGGTCTATGGCTACACCTTC. Protein sequence: CASSSQGAVYGYTF.

V usage is TRBV2 and J usage is TRBJ2-2; D remains unclear. The length of the CDR3 is 13 residues. V gave up 7 bases and J gave up 1 base, with 7 bases separating them. Germline V gives CDR1 SNHLY, CDR2 FYNNEI. In DNA, the CDR3 is TGTGCCAGCACCCAAGAGAACACCGGGGAGCTGTTTTTT. Translation gives CASTQENTGELFF.

The CDR3 nucleotides read TGTGCCAGCAGCACACTCCGTGCTGAGCAGTTCTTC. It translates to CASSTLRAEQFF. The V gene is TRBV5-6, the J gene TRBJ2-1; the D is unclear. This CDR3 region has 12 residues. Trimming pared 4 bases from V and 9 bases from J, leaving 11 bases between. Per germline, CDR1 SGHDT and CDR2 YYEEEE.

CDR3 in DNA: TGCGCCAGCACTAACACAGATACGCAGTATTTT. Translating it yields CASTNTDTQYF. The rearrangement uses TRBV5-1 and TRBJ2-3; D ambiguous. Germline loops: CDR1 SGHRS, CDR2 YFSETQ. The CDR3 covers 11 residues. V was clipped by 6 bases and J by 2 bases, with 4 bases between them.

This clone was observed a single time. The rearrangement uses TRBV5-1 and TRBJ2-5; D not resolved. The CDR3 runs 16 residues. V was cut by 4 bases and J by 5 bases, with 21 bases left in between. Germline CDR1 SGHRS, CDR2 YFSETQ. This chain's CDR3 is CASSTVPPPTGETQYF. DNA of the CDR3: TGCGCCAGCAGCACCGTTCCCCCCCCCACCGGCGAGACCCAGTACTTC. Drawing the rest from reference TRBV5-1 and TRBJ2-5, the complete variable domain is KAGVTQTPRYLIKTRGQQVTLSCSPISGHRSVSWYQQTPGQGLQFLFEYFSETQRNKGNFPGRFSGRQFSNSRSEMNVSTLELGDSALYLCASSTVPPPTGETQYFGPGTRLLVL.

The chain links TRBV2 to TRBJ2-7; D may correspond to TRBD1 or TRBD2 (5 bases each). CDR1 is SNHLY, CDR2 FYNNEI, per germline. Deletions cut 5 bases from V and 5 bases from J, with 16 bases between. The CDR3 extends over 14 amino acids. CDR3 coding DNA: TGTGCCAGCAGTTTTTCCTTAAGGGGAGACGAGCAGTACTTC. The encoded protein is CASSFSLRGDEQYF.

The genes are TRBV7-2 and TRBJ2-3; no definite D call. This CDR3 is 13 amino acids long. Germline V lookup: CDR1 SGHTA, CDR2 FQGNSA. V was shortened by 11 bases and J by 3 bases, with 15 bases between the two germline ends. The CDR3 nucleotides read TGTGCCTTCAGAGTGGTACAGACAGATACGCAGTATTTT. Translation: CAFRVVQTDTQYF.

Notes on this clone: Within the sample, other DNA sequences also encode this same CDR3. The rearrangement uses TRBV28 and TRBJ1-2; D unresolved. Trimming removed 3 bases from V and 5 bases from J, with 7 bases in between. In germline, CDR1 is MDHEN, CDR2 SYDVKM. The CDR3 has 12 amino acids. CDR3 coding DNA: TGTGCCAGCAGTTTTGAGGGATATGGCTACACCTTC. Protein sequence: CASSFEGYGYTF.

This chain connects TRBV28 to TRBJ1-1; unclear D gene. The V end lost 3 bases, the J end lost 5 bases, and 10 bases lay between the germline ends. The germline gives CDR1 MDHEN, CDR2 SYDVKM. CDR3 length: 13 residues. In nucleotides, the CDR3 is TGTGCCAGCAGTTTGGAGGGTGCGACTGAAGCTTTCTTT. Translating it yields CASSLEGATEAFF.

A word on this clone: Other DNA sequences in the sample encode the same CDR3. This chain links TRBV2 with TRBJ2-3; D unresolved. V was cut by 3 bases and J by 0 bases, with 1 base left in between. Germline CDR1 reads SNHLY; CDR2 reads FYNNEI. The CDR3 loop spans 12 amino acids. CDR3 in DNA: TGTGCCAGCAGTGATAGCACAGATACGCAGTATTTT. It translates to CASSDSTDTQYF.

The rearrangement uses TRBV6-5 and TRBJ1-2; D is possibly TRBD1 (5 bases). The V end was cut by 5 bases, the J end by 3 bases, with 16 bases between. Germline CDR1 MNHEY, CDR2 SVGAGI. This CDR3 is built from 15 residues. The CDR3 DNA is TGTGCCAGCAGTCAACGACAGACGACATACTATGGCTACACCTTC. Translated, it gives CASSQRQTTYYGYTF.

The V gene is TRBV5-1, the J gene TRBJ1-3; D gene ambiguous. The CDR3 has 14 amino acids. CDR1 and CDR2 (germline): SGHRS, YFSETQ. V was cut by 4 bases and J by 4 bases, with 12 bases left in between. The CDR3 region has the DNA TGCGCCAGCAGCCCCCAGGTAGGGGGAAACACCATATATTTT. Protein sequence: CASSPQVGGNTIYF.

This chain links TRBV7-2 with TRBJ1-4, with D unresolved. Trimming cost V 1 base and J 5 bases, with 14 bases left between them. This CDR3 has 16 amino acids. Germline V gene sequence: CDR1 SGHTA, CDR2 FQGNSA. The CDR3 region has the DNA TGTGCCAGCAGCTTAGATGTATACCAGTTCAATGAAAAACTGTTTTTT. Translation gives CASSLDVYQFNEKLFF.

The gene calls are TRBV10-3 and TRBJ2-7, with 7 bases that match TRBD2. The CDR3 is 15 amino acids. V dropped 0 bases and J dropped 7; count of bases not matched to a gene: 9. Germline assignment: CDR1 ENHRY and CDR2 SYGVKD. The CDR3 reads CAISESGGQVKEQYF. Written as DNA, the CDR3 is TGTGCCATCAGTGAGTCGGGAGGGCAAGTTAAGGAGCAGTACTTC.

The chain uses TRBV19 and TRBJ1-5; no clear D. The CDR3 runs to 16 residues. V lost 0 bases and J lost 2, with 11 bases in between. Germline V gives CDR1 LNHDA, CDR2 SQIVND (reference sequence). This CDR3 is CASSIEGFRGNQPQHF. DNA for the CDR3: TGTGCCAGTAGTATAGAGGGGTTCCGTGGCAATCAGCCCCAGCATTTT. The variable domain in full, completed from reference TRBV19 and TRBJ1-5, reads DGGITQSPKYLFRKEGQNVTLSCEQNLNHDAMYWYRQDPGQGLRLIYYSQIVNDFQKGDIAEGYSVSREKKESFPLTVTSAQKNPTAFYLCASSIEGFRGNQPQHFGDGTRLSIL.

This clone was observed a few times. This chain uses TRBV20-1 with TRBJ2-7, with D maybe TRBD1 (5 bases). The CDR3 is made up of 11 amino acids. Looked up from germline, CDR1 is DFQATT and CDR2 is SNEGSKA (reference sequence). The V gene lost 4 bases and the J gene lost 6 bases, with 10 bases spanning the gap. The CDR3 nucleotides read TGCAGTGCTAAAAAAGGGGCCGAGCAGTACTTC. It specifies CSAKKGAEQYF.

The chain employs TRBV12-5 and TRBJ2-2; unclear D gene. The length of the CDR3 is 12 residues. Trimming pared 8 bases from V and 7 bases from J, leaving 11 bases between. The germline gives CDR1 LGHNT, CDR2 FRNRAP. As DNA, the CDR3 is TGTGCTAGTCACCCCCAGGTCGGGGAGCTGTTTTTT. Translated, it gives CASHPQVGELFF.

V gene TRBV4-1 combines with J gene TRBJ2-1; 8 bases match TRBD2. The CDR3 runs 15 residues. Per germline, CDR1 MGHRA and CDR2 YSYEKL. V gave up 2 bases and J gave up 4 bases; unmatched junction bases: 4. The CDR3, as DNA: TGCGCCAGCAGCCAATCTAGCGGGCTATACAATGAGCAGTTCTTC. This codes for CASSQSSGLYNEQFF.

The rearrangement joins TRBV5-1 to TRBJ1-6, with D uncertain. The CDR3 has 16 residues. Germline values: CDR1 SGHRS, CDR2 YFSETQ. The germline V and J ends were trimmed by 0 bases and 9 bases, with 16 bases remaining between them. The CDR3 DNA is TGCGCCAGCAGCTTGGAGGCGACTGCTTCTCTTTCACCCCTCCACTTT. Translated, it gives CASSLEATASLSPLHF.